A single sample is the source of the 26 T cell receptor beta chains below, sequenced in a study of control samples from healthy donors and cancer patients. The assay was immunoSEQ multiplex PCR, and TCRdb's table has in-frame clones only and misses some. The profile covers about 130,000 clones, with 80% to 95% appearing a single time and around 8.9% taken by the ten largest. Sequenced: blood. The source of these receptors is a man between 18 and 29 years old in good health.

DNA for the CDR3: TGTGCCTGGAGTGTATTTTCTTCACCCCTCCACTTT. This sequence encodes CAWSVFSSPLHF. The chain links TRBV30 to TRBJ1-6; D is unresolved. Germline loops: CDR1 GTSNPN, CDR2 SVGIG (reference sequence). The V and J ends lost 0 bases and 9 bases respectively, with 6 bases between them. The CDR3 consists of 12 residues.

V gene TRBV11-2 combines with J gene TRBJ2-2; the match to TRBD1 covers 9 bases. CDR3 length: 15 amino acids. V gave up 6 bases and J gave up 0 bases; unmatched junction bases: 2. Germline V gene lookup returns CDR1 SGHAT and CDR2 FQNNGV. CDR3 residues: CASRGQGTNTGELFF. CDR3 nucleotides: TGTGCCAGCAGGGGACAGGGAACGAACACCGGGGAGCTGTTTTTT.

The chain is built from TRBV19 and TRBJ2-3; D is ambiguous. The CDR3 is 14 residues long. Germline loops: CDR1 LNHDA, CDR2 SQIVND (reference sequence). V lost 1 base and J 2 bases, leaving 7 bases between the germline ends. This CDR3 reads CASSIGEVTDTQYF. CDR3 DNA sequence: TGTGCCAGTAGTATAGGTGAAGTCACAGATACGCAGTATTTT.

J is TRBJ2-4 and V is TRBV27, with a tentative D call TRBD1 (5 bases). The CDR3 has 14 residues. Between the trimmed V and J ends, which lost 2 bases and 1 base, there was a span of 6 bases. In germline, CDR1 is MNHEY, CDR2 SMNVEV (reference sequence). CDR3 coding DNA: TGTGCCAGCAGTTTAAAGGGGGCCAAAAACATTCAGTACTTC. It is translated as CASSLKGAKNIQYF.

The CDR3, as DNA: TGTGCCAGCAGTTCCCCCCCGGGGGAGAGGGACACTGAAGCTTTCTTT. The encoded protein is CASSSPPGERDTEAFF. This sequence joins TRBV27 and TRBJ1-1; a weak D match, TRBD1 (5 bases). The V gene lost 4 bases and the J gene lost 3 bases, with 18 bases spanning the gap. The CDR3 length is 16 residues. Germline-derived CDR1 and CDR2 are MNHEY and SMNVEV (reference sequence).

The genes are TRBV11-2 and TRBJ2-3, with 7 positions matching TRBD1. This CDR3 comprises 15 residues. V gave up 5 bases and J gave up 2 bases; unmatched junction bases: 7. Germline V CDR1 and CDR2: SGHAT, FQNNGV. In DNA, the CDR3 is TGTGCCAGCAGCATGGAAGACAGGGCCACAGATACGCAGTATTTT. This translates into CASSMEDRATDTQYF.

The J gene is TRBJ1-2, the V gene TRBV15, with D uncertain. This CDR3 spans 13 amino acids. The germline V and J ends were trimmed by 0 bases and 6 bases, with 8 bases remaining between them. Germline-derived CDR1 and CDR2 are LNHNV and YYDKDF (reference sequence). CDR3 nucleotide sequence: TGTGCCACCAGCAGAGACGGACGGGATGGCTACACCTTC. It translates to CATSRDGRDGYTF.

This clone was seen a single time. V usage is TRBV4-1 and J usage is TRBJ1-5; D is ambiguous. Per the germline V gene, CDR1 is MGHRA and CDR2 is YSYEKL. The V end lost 0 bases, the J end lost 2 bases, and 8 bases lay between the germline ends. The CDR3 has 15 amino acids. The CDR3: CASSQESGGNQPQHF. The CDR3 DNA sequence: TGCGCCAGCAGCCAAGAATCCGGCGGCAATCAGCCCCAGCATTTT.

The chain joins TRBV7-9 to TRBJ2-7; the match to TRBD1 covers 11 bases. This CDR3 is built from 15 residues. Per germline, CDR1 SEHNR and CDR2 FQNEAQ (reference sequence). Trimming took 5 bases from V and 3 from J; bases not matched to a gene: 6. CDR3 DNA sequence: TGTGCCAGCAGCGCCCGGGGACAGGGGGACTACGAGCAGTACTTC. Protein sequence: CASSARGQGDYEQYF.

This chain connects TRBV11-3 to TRBJ2-3; 7 bases agree with TRBD1. The length of the CDR3 is 15 residues. V shed 3 bases, J shed 2 bases, and the junction held 5 bases outside the gene matches. Germline CDR1 reads SGHNT; CDR2 reads YENEEA. The CDR3 coding sequence is TGTGCCAGCAGCTTTGGGGACAGTTACACAGATACGCAGTATTTT. It is translated as CASSFGDSYTDTQYF. Using reference TRBV11-3 and TRBJ2-3 for the parts outside the CDR3, the full variable domain is EAGVVQSPRYKIIEKKQPVAFWCNPISGHNTLYWYLQNLGQGPELLIRYENEEAVDDSQLPKDRFSAERLKGVDSTLKIQPAELGDSAVYLCASSFGDSYTDTQYFGPGTRLTVL.

This chain connects TRBV27 to TRBJ2-1, with TRBD2 matching 11 bases. V shed 2 bases, J shed 5 bases, and the junction held 2 bases outside the gene matches. Per germline, CDR1 MNHEY and CDR2 SMNVEV (reference sequence). This CDR3 region has 15 residues. The CDR3: CASSLASGGNNEQFF. The CDR3 region has the DNA TGTGCCAGCAGTTTAGCTAGCGGGGGGAACAATGAGCAGTTCTTC.

The chain uses TRBV10-3 and TRBJ2-5; TRBD1 agrees at 8 bases. Germline V gene lookup returns CDR1 ENHRY and CDR2 SYGVKD. Trimming at V came to 4 bases and at J to 1 base, leaving 5 bases not matched to a gene. The CDR3 runs to 15 residues. CDR3 bases: TGTGCCATCAGTGGGGACAGGACCCCCCAAGAGACCCAGTACTTC. The encoded protein is CAISGDRTPQETQYF.

This chain links TRBV29-1 with TRBJ1-2; no clear D gene. Trimming cost V 6 bases and J 8 bases, with 22 bases left between them. The CDR3 runs 14 residues. Germline assignment: CDR1 SQVTM and CDR2 ANQGSEA. DNA for the CDR3: TGCAGCGTCCAAAGGGAGCCAGTCTGGGGAGGCTACACCTTC. Amino acids: CSVQREPVWGGYTF.

The chain uses TRBV6-5 and TRBJ2-7; possibly TRBD2 for D (6 bases). The length of the CDR3 is 15 residues. The V gene's germline CDR1 is MNHEY and CDR2 SVGAGI. V lost 6 bases and J lost 0, with 15 bases in between. The CDR3 spells CASSFYMGGSYEQYF. CDR3 coding DNA: TGTGCCAGCAGCTTCTACATGGGAGGCTCCTACGAGCAGTACTTC.

This clone was found once. The V gene is TRBV6-5, the J gene TRBJ2-5, with D hard to call. Germline V gene lookup returns CDR1 MNHEY and CDR2 SVGAGI. The CDR3 has 14 residues. Trimming removed 2 bases at V and 0 bases at J, with 7 bases between. The CDR3 nucleotides are TGTGCCAGCAGTTACCAGTCGTACCAAGAGACCCAGTACTTC. This translates into CASSYQSYQETQYF.

This clone showed up just a few times. This sequence joins TRBV5-6 and TRBJ2-7; TRBD1 matches at 10 bases. The germline V gene encodes CDR1 SGHDT and CDR2 YYEEEE. The CDR3 spans 13 residues. The V gene end was trimmed by 3 bases and the J gene end by 7 bases; junction bases not matched to a gene: 4. The CDR3 DNA reads as TGTGCCAGCAGCTCCGGGACAGGGGAAGAGCAGTACTTC. The encoded protein is CASSSGTGEEQYF.

This chain uses TRBV2 with TRBJ1-2, with TRBD1 matching 7 bases. Germline-derived CDR1 and CDR2 are SNHLY and FYNNEI. With 6 bases clipped from V and 4 bases from J, the junction kept 5 bases outside the gene matches. The CDR3 runs to 13 residues. The CDR3 DNA follows: TGTGCCAGCAGGCCCGGGACAGTCTATGGCTACACCTTC. Protein: CASRPGTVYGYTF.

This chain joins TRBV10-3 and TRBJ2-3; D gene uncertain. Germline lookup yields CDR1 ENHRY and CDR2 SYGVKD. This CDR3 spans 16 amino acids. Trimming stripped 0 bases from V and 0 bases from J, with 10 bases between. This CDR3 reads CAISESKTASTDTQYF. In nucleotides, the CDR3 is TGTGCCATCAGTGAGTCGAAGACTGCTAGCACAGATACGCAGTATTTT.

The chain links TRBV30 to TRBJ2-3; TRBD1 might be the D (5 bases). The CDR3 runs 12 residues. With 5 bases removed from V and 4 bases from J, the gap between germline ends came to 10 bases. Germline V gene lookup returns CDR1 GTSNPN and CDR2 SVGIG (reference sequence). Written as DNA, the CDR3 is TGTGCCTGGGGCCAGGGCCCAGATACGCAGTATTTT. This gives the protein CAWGQGPDTQYF. Combining the CDR3 with reference TRBV30 and TRBJ2-3 gives the whole variable domain SQTIHQWPATLVQPVGSPLSLECTVEGTSNPNLYWYRQAAGRGLQLLFYSVGIGQISSEVPQNLSASRPQDRQFILSSKKLLLSDSGFYLCAWGQGPDTQYFGPGTRLTVL.

CDR3 coding DNA: TGTGCCTGGTCAGAGACAGGGGGAAGAGGAGATACGCAGTATTTT. This gives the protein CAWSETGGRGDTQYF. This chain connects TRBV30 to TRBJ2-3, with TRBD1 matching over 9 bases. The CDR3 contains 15 residues. The J segment lost 5 bases and the V segment lost 5 bases, leaving 11 bases of the junction unmatched. Per the germline V gene, CDR1 is GTSNPN and CDR2 is SVGIG (reference sequence).

The chain employs TRBV3-1 (or the pseudogene TRBV3-2) and TRBJ2-1; TRBD1 aligns across 8 bases. Germline values: CDR1 LGHDT, CDR2 YNNKEL (reference sequence). This CDR3 is built from 15 residues. The V segment lost 0 bases and the J segment 10 bases; nucleotides outside the gene matches: 8. The CDR3 nucleotides are TGTGCCAGCAGCCAAGATGGAGCGACAGGGGACGAGCAGTTCTTC. Its protein product is CASSQDGATGDEQFF.

Points on this clone: This specimen includes other DNA sequences encoding the same CDR3. The rearrangement uses TRBV2 and TRBJ2-2; D perhaps matches TRBD2 (6 bases). Germline CDR1 SNHLY, CDR2 FYNNEI. With 11 bases removed from V and 5 bases from J, the gap between germline ends came to 24 bases. The CDR3 covers 16 residues. DNA for the CDR3: TGTGCCTCCAGTCGTAGACGCGGGGTGGGGACCGGGGAGCTGTTTTTT. Translation: CASSRRRGVGTGELFF.

The gene calls are TRBV11-2 and TRBJ1-3; D not resolved. V lost 6 bases and J lost 0, with 9 bases in between. Germline V gives CDR1 SGHAT, CDR2 FQNNGV. The CDR3 is 14 residues long. For the CDR3, the DNA is TGTGCCAGCAGTCATAGGGACTCTGGAAACACCATATATTTT. It encodes CASSHRDSGNTIYF.

The chain recombines TRBV5-1 with TRBJ2-5; TRBD1 aligns across 11 bases. CDR1 is SGHRS and CDR2 is YFSETQ in the germline V gene. V was pared by 6 bases and J by 5 bases, with 9 bases of the junction left unmatched. The CDR3 sequence is 15 residues long. CDR3 DNA: TGCGCCAGCATGTCAGGACAGGGGGCCTGGGAGACCCAGTACTTC. It codes for CASMSGQGAWETQYF.

This clone was counted between two and nine times. The chain combines TRBV29-1 with TRBJ2-7; D is uncertain. The CDR3 contains 12 residues. Germline V lookup: CDR1 SQVTM, CDR2 ANQGSEA. Trimming took off 1 base at V and 6 bases at J, with 10 bases between the two ends. CDR3 sequence reads: CSVEGGSSEQYF. The CDR3 DNA follows: TGCAGCGTTGAAGGTGGCAGCTCCGAGCAGTACTTC.

This sequence joins TRBV10-1 and TRBJ1-1; maybe TRBD1 (6 bases). V lost 8 bases, J lost 1 base, and 11 bases lay in between. CDR1 and CDR2 (germline): WNHNN, SYGVQD (reference sequence). The length of the CDR3 is 13 residues. The CDR3 is CASRGQTNTEAFF. CDR3 bases: TGCGCCAGCCGGGGACAAACGAACACTGAAGCTTTCTTT.